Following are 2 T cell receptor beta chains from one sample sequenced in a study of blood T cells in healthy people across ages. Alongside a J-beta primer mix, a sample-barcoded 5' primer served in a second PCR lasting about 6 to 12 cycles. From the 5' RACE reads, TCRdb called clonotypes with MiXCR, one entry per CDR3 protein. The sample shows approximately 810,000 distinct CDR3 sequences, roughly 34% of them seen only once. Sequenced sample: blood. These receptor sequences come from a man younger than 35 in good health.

The chain's CDR3 is CASGTPGNGYTF. The CDR3 DNA reads TGTGCCAGCGGAACCCCAGGGAATGGCTACACCTTC. This chain uses TRBV27 with TRBJ1-2, with D perhaps TRBD1 (5 bases). Germline V gene data show CDR1 as MNHEY and CDR2 as SMNVEV (reference sequence). The CDR3 loop spans 12 amino acids. The V and J ends lost 8 bases and 6 bases respectively, with 13 bases between them.

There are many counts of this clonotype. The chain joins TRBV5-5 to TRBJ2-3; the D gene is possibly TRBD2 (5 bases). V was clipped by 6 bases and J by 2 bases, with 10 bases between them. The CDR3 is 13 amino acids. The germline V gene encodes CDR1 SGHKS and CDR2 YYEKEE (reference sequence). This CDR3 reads CASTPGYTDTQYF. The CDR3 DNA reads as TGTGCCAGCACCCCGGGGTACACAGATACGCAGTATTTT.